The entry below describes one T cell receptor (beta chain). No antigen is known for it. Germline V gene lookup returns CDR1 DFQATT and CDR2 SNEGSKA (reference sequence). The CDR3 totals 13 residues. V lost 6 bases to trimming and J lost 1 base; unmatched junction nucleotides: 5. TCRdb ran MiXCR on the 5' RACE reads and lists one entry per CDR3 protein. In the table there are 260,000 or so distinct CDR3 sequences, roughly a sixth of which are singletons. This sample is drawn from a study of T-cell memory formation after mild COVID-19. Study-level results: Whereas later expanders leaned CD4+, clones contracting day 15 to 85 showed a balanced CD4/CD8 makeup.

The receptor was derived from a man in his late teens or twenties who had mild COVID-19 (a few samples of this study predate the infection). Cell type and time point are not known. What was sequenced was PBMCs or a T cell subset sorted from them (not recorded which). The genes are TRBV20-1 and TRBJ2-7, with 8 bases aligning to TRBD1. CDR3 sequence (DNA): TGCAGTGCGGTGGACAGGGCGTCCTACGAGCAGTACGTC. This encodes CSAVDRASYEQYV.